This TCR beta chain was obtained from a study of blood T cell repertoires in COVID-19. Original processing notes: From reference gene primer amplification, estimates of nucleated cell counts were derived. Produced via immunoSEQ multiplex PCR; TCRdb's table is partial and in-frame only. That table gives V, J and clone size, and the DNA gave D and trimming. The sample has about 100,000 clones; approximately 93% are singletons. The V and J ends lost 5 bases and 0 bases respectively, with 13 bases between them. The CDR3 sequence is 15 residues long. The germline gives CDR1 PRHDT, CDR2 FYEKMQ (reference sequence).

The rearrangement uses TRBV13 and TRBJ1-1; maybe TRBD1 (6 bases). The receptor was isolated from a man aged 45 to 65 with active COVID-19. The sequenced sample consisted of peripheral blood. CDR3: CASSATDRLNTEAFF. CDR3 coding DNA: TGTGCCAGCAGCGCGACCGACAGGTTGAACACTGAAGCTTTCTTT.